This is a list of T cell receptor beta chains from one sample in a study of blood T cell repertoires in COVID-19. Assay: immunoSEQ multiplex PCR; the TCRdb copy retains only in-frame clones and omits some. The sample lists roughly 190,000 clones; approximately 89% were seen once. The sequenced sample was PBMCs or T cells enriched from blood (not recorded which). All receptors derive from a woman younger than 35 who had recovered from COVID-19. Each CDR3 is given with its conserved first and last residue. A D gene is named only where the DNA matches it firmly. A row's size may be missing; if present it is once, few, many or a size class.

V: TRBV9
D: .
size: .
J: TRBJ2-1
CDR3: CASSVGGGATVEQFF
DNA: TGTGCCAGCAGCGTAGGTGGGGGGGCGACGGTTGAGCAGTTCTTC

V: TRBV5-1
D: TRBD2
size: .
J: TRBJ2-3
CDR3: CASSALAGGHGDTQYF
DNA: TGCGCCAGCAGCGCGCTAGCGGGAGGGCATGGAGATACGCAGTATTTT

V: TRBV4-3
D: TRBD2
size: .
J: TRBJ2-3
CDR3: CASSQDQVGLAGTDTQYF
DNA: TGCGCCAGCAGCCAAGATCAAGTGGGACTAGCGGGAACAGATACGCAGTATTTT

V: TRBV4-1
D: TRBD2
size: .
J: TRBJ2-3
CDR3: CASSQDGLAGGRGGTDTQYF
DNA: TGCGCCAGCAGCCAAGACGGACTAGCGGGAGGTCGGGGGGGCACAGATACGCAGTATTTT

V: TRBV5-1
D: .
size: .
J: TRBJ1-2
CDR3: CASSLGQDGYTF
DNA: TGCGCCAGCAGCTTGGGTCAGGATGGCTACACCTTC

V: TRBV27
D: .
size: .
J: TRBJ2-6
CDR3: CASRTFATGSSGANVLTF
DNA: TGTGCCAGCAGGACCTTCGCCACAGGATCCTCTGGGGCCAACGTCCTGACTTTC

V: TRBV9
D: TRBD2
size: .
J: TRBJ2-1
CDR3: CASNEDSGTYNEQFF
DNA: TGTGCCAGCAACGAGGATAGCGGGACCTACAATGAGCAGTTCTTC

V: TRBV6-2/TRBV6-3
D: .
size: .
J: TRBJ2-7
CDR3: CASSYPWTDSYEQYF
DNA: TGTGCCAGCAGTTACCCCTGGACTGACTCCTACGAGCAGTACTTC

V: TRBV21-1
D: .
size: .
J: TRBJ2-7
CDR3: CASSKPGRALGIAGVHEQYF
DNA: TGTGCCAGCAGCAAACCGGGGAGGGCCCTTGGGATAGCGGGAGTGCACGAGCAGTACTTC

V: TRBV30
D: .
size: .
J: TRBJ2-7
CDR3: CAWSVQHSYEQYF
DNA: TGTGCCTGGAGTGTACAGCACTCCTACGAGCAGTACTTC

V: TRBV2
D: .
size: .
J: TRBJ2-1
CDR3: CASGGSKEGGPGDNEQFF
DNA: TGTGCCAGTGGTGGGAGTAAGGAGGGAGGGCCAGGGGACAATGAGCAGTTCTTC

V: TRBV6-5
D: TRBD2
size: .
J: TRBJ2-7
CDR3: CASSTEAGRSAQYF
DNA: TGTGCCAGCAGTACAGAAGCGGGACGTAGCGCGCAGTACTTC

V: TRBV5-5
D: .
size: .
J: TRBJ1-1
CDR3: CASRPQESGTEAFF
DNA: TGTGCCAGCAGACCACAGGAAAGTGGGACTGAAGCTTTCTTT

V: TRBV7-9
D: .
size: .
J: TRBJ1-1
CDR3: CASSSWAEQAEAFF
DNA: TGTGCCAGCAGCTCCTGGGCAGAACAGGCTGAAGCTTTCTTT

V: TRBV5-4
D: TRBD2
size: .
J: TRBJ2-1
CDR3: CASSLMAGGPHEQFF
DNA: TGTGCCAGCAGCTTGATGGCGGGAGGCCCCCATGAGCAGTTCTTC

V: TRBV19
D: TRBD2
size: .
J: TRBJ2-1
CDR3: CASSILLAGANDNEQFF
DNA: TGTGCCAGTAGTATCCTACTAGCGGGAGCTAACGACAATGAGCAGTTCTTC

V: TRBV2
D: .
size: once
J: TRBJ2-7
CDR3: CASSDGRSDEQYF
DNA: TGTGCCAGCAGTGACGGGAGAAGCGACGAGCAGTACTTC

V: TRBV9
D: TRBD2
size: .
J: TRBJ2-1
CDR3: CASSVIAGERYEQFF
DNA: TGTGCCAGCAGCGTAATAGCGGGAGAGAGGTATGAGCAGTTCTTC

V: TRBV30
D: TRBD1
size: .
J: TRBJ1-1
CDR3: CAWHGTGGLNTEAFF
DNA: TGTGCCTGGCATGGGACAGGGGGGCTGAACACTGAAGCTTTCTTT

V: TRBV10-3
D: .
size: .
J: TRBJ2-7
CDR3: CAIKKVAGYEQYF
DNA: TGTGCCATCAAGAAGGTGGCGGGCTACGAGCAGTACTTC